This passage covers 12 T cell receptor beta chains from one sample sequenced in a study of chemoradiotherapy in HPV16-positive cancers. TCRdb's copy holds only in-frame clones and misses some; the assay was immunoSEQ multiplex PCR. The profile shows around 62,000 clones, 88% of them singletons. The starting material was blood, obtained from a patient who underwent chemoradiotherapy. These receptors were obtained from a human donor with HPV-associated anogenital cancer.

This clone came up once. V is TRBV5-4 and J is TRBJ2-7; TRBD2 is a possible D gene (7 bases). Germline CDR1 SGHNT, CDR2 YYREEE (reference sequence). The V and J ends lost 5 bases and 5 bases respectively, with 14 bases between them. The CDR3 covers 13 residues. The CDR3 region is CASSTGGQDEQYF. CDR3 DNA sequence: TGTGCCAGCAGTACCGGGGGGCAGGACGAGCAGTACTTC.

The chain carries TRBV27 and TRBJ2-7, with TRBD1 as a possible D gene (5 bases). Between the trimmed V and J ends, which lost 7 bases and 5 bases, there was a span of 15 bases. This CDR3 is 13 amino acids long. In germline, CDR1 is MNHEY, CDR2 SMNVEV (reference sequence). DNA of the CDR3: TGTGCCAGCATGGCGTATGGGGCTGACGAGCAGTACTTC. Translated: CASMAYGADEQYF.

The chain carries TRBV7-2 and TRBJ2-7; TRBD2 matches at 9 bases. The CDR3 covers 16 residues. Trimming cost V 1 base and J 4 bases; bases outside gene matches: 8. CDR1 and CDR2 from the germline V gene are SGHTA and FQGNSA. The CDR3 region is CASSLGREGRRYEQYF. The CDR3 DNA reads TGTGCCAGCAGCTTAGGGCGGGAGGGCCGCCGATACGAGCAGTACTTC. Looking up the rest from reference TRBV7-2 and TRBJ2-7 gives the full variable domain: GAGVSQSPSNKVTEKGKDVELRCDPISGHTALYWYRQSLGQGLEFLIYFQGNSAPDKSGLPSDRFSAERTGGSVSTLTIQRTQQEDSAVYLCASSLGREGRRYEQYFGPGTRLTVT.

The chain recombines TRBV19 with TRBJ1-4; maybe TRBD1 (6 bases). The CDR3 consists of 14 residues. V was shortened by 5 bases and J by 4 bases, with 11 bases between the two germline ends. Germline V gene lookup returns CDR1 LNHDA and CDR2 SQIVND (reference sequence). CDR3 DNA sequence: TGTGCCAGTAGTCGGGACATCCTTAATGAAAAACTGTTTTTT. The encoded protein is CASSRDILNEKLFF.

V is TRBV6-4 and J is TRBJ1-3; D unclear. The CDR3 sequence is 13 residues long. CDR1 is MRHNA and CDR2 is SNTAGT in the germline V gene. Trimming removed 3 bases at V and 0 bases at J, with 3 bases between. For the CDR3, the DNA is TGTGCCAGCAGTGAGAGCTCTGGAAACACCATATATTTT. This codes for CASSESSGNTIYF.

This clone was seen only once. The V and J genes are TRBV2 and TRBJ2-5; 7 nucleotides agree with TRBD1. This CDR3 is built from 15 residues. Losses at the gene ends were 3 bases for V and 5 bases for J; bases not matched to a gene: 9. Germline CDR1 is SNHLY and CDR2 is FYNNEI. The CDR3 DNA is TGTGCCAGCAGTGAGACAGGGCCCCTTGGTGAGACCCAGTACTTC. It yields the protein CASSETGPLGETQYF.

The V gene is TRBV19, the J gene TRBJ2-7; D gene uncertain. V lost 4 bases and J 6 bases, leaving 13 bases between the germline ends. Germline V gives CDR1 LNHDA, CDR2 SQIVND (reference sequence). CDR3 length: 13 amino acids. The CDR3: CASSNERVGEQYF. DNA of the CDR3: TGTGCCAGTAGTAACGAAAGGGTGGGCGAGCAGTACTTC.

The chain links TRBV28 to TRBJ1-1; 7 bases match TRBD1. Germline assignment: CDR1 MDHEN and CDR2 SYDVKM. V lost 6 bases, J lost 6 bases, and 7 bases stayed unmatched. CDR3 length: 13 residues. Here the CDR3 reads CASRKGGSSEAFF. The DNA for the CDR3 is TGTGCCAGCAGAAAAGGGGGCAGCTCTGAAGCTTTCTTT.

This chain uses TRBV27 with TRBJ1-1, with D uncertain. V gave up 5 bases and J gave up 1 base, with 5 bases separating them. CDR3 size: 12 residues. Germline CDR1 reads MNHEY; CDR2 reads SMNVEV (reference sequence). CDR3 coding DNA: TGTGCCAGCAGTCGGGAGAACACTGAAGCTTTCTTT. Its translation is CASSRENTEAFF.

J is TRBJ2-7 and V is TRBV27; a weak D match, TRBD2 (7 bases). Between the trimmed V and J ends, which lost 2 bases and 11 bases, there was a span of 16 bases. Looked up from germline, CDR1 is MNHEY and CDR2 is SMNVEV (reference sequence). The CDR3 sequence is 13 residues long. The CDR3 DNA reads as TGTGCCAGCAGTTTAAGGGGGGGGGACTTTGAGTACTTC. It yields the protein CASSLRGGDFEYF.

This rearrangement joins TRBV5-1 to TRBJ1-5; TRBD1 aligns across 10 bases. V dropped 4 bases and J dropped 6; count of bases not matched to a gene: 7. Germline V lookup: CDR1 SGHRS, CDR2 YFSETQ. This CDR3 comprises 15 residues. In nucleotides, the CDR3 is TGCGCCAGCAGCCCGGGAGGGACAGGGGCTCAGCCCCAGCATTTT. Amino acids: CASSPGGTGAQPQHF.

This clone appeared once. This chain connects TRBV19 to TRBJ1-6, with TRBD1 identical over 7 bases. CDR3 length: 15 amino acids. Looked up from germline, CDR1 is LNHDA and CDR2 is SQIVND (reference sequence). V trimming: 6 bases; J trimming: 7 bases; junction bases outside the gene matches: 9. The CDR3 sequence: CASSLPGQPNSPLHF. CDR3 nucleotide sequence: TGTGCCAGTAGCCTTCCGGGACAGCCGAATTCACCCCTCCACTTT.